This T cell receptor (beta chain) was observed in a study of CD8 T cells in Susac syndrome. This clonotype has just a few counts. The germline CDR1 and CDR2 sequences are KGHSH and LQKENI. This CDR3 spans 14 amino acids. V was clipped by 5 bases and J by 3 bases; unmatched bases: 5. Random hexamers primed reverse transcription of about 0.5 to 1 ug RNA. TCRdb reprocessed the immunoSEQ multiplex PCR reads via MiXCR and lists one record per CDR3 protein. The sample lists about 180,000 distinct CDR3 sequences, approximately 93% occurring once. V is TRBV18 and J is TRBJ2-7; 9 positions match TRBD1. What was sequenced was CD4+ T cells from PBMCs. This sequence originates from a human donor with multiple sclerosis. The CDR3 DNA reads TGTGCCAGCTCAACCGGGACAGGGATCTACGAGCAGTACTTC. As protein: CASSTGTGIYEQYF. The full variable domain, completed using reference TRBV18 and TRBJ2-7, is NAGVMQNPRHLVRRRGQEARLRCSPMKGHSHVYWYRQLPEEGLKFMVYLQKENIIDESGMPKERFSAEFPKEGPSILRIQQVVRGDSAAYFCASSTGTGIYEQYFGPGTRLTVT.